The subject of this entry is one TCR beta chain. Its antigen remains unidentified. Eight separate reactions per sample served to make cDNA. TCRdb reanalyzed the 5' RACE reads, giving one entry per CDR3 protein sequence and no DNA. The record lists about 450,000 distinct CDR3 sequences, of which the ten most abundant hold 2.4%. This entry is derived from a study of monozygotic twins with inflammatory bowel disease. Broader study findings: IBD patients shared fewer clonotypes with others than healthy twins, especially with disease activity.

The TCR sequence derives from a human donor with ulcerative colitis or Crohn's disease, or a healthy co-twin of an affected twin (not recorded which). Sequenced: blood.

The chain's CDR3 is CASSSDSPPYEQYF. This chain connects TRBV12-3 or TRBV12-4 to TRBJ2-7; TCRdb lists TRBD1, though no DNA is available to test this call. The CDR3 has 14 residues.